This T cell receptor (beta chain) was documented in a study of T cell responses to AZD1222 COVID-19 vaccine. Study-wide findings and caveats: In all cases, repertoires were sampled only after the peak T cell response. Baseline antibody screening turned up just a handful of seropositive AZD1222 recipients. Spike-specific TCR breadth and depth were elevated following two AZD1222 doses.

The CDR3 runs 18 residues. V was clipped by 4 bases and J by 5 bases; unmatched bases: 15. Germline values: CDR1 MNHNS, CDR2 SASEGT. With regard to this clone: Its antigen is not identified.

Profiled with immunoSEQ multiplex PCR; TCRdb holds only in-frame clones, not every one. This sample has 100,000 to 150,000 clones, with approximately 90% found just once. The receptor's source is an adult who received the AZD1222 COVID-19 vaccine. Sample: peripheral blood, taken 28 days after the second AZD1222 dose. The chain joins TRBV6-1 to TRBJ1-5, with 9 bases lining up with TRBD1. This CDR3 reads CASSGLQGALIDHQPQHF. CDR3 in DNA: TGTGCCAGCAGTGGACTACAGGGGGCTCTAATTGACCATCAGCCCCAGCATTTT.